This T cell receptor (beta chain) was obtained from a study of cytomegalovirus exposure and HLA in healthy donors. This CDR3 spans 18 amino acids. Germline CDR1 SGHAT, CDR2 FQNNGV. Losses at the gene ends were 5 bases for V and 6 bases for J; bases not matched to a gene: 15. PCR was performed using 60 Vbeta and 13 Jbeta primers. In the original workflow: A later analysis tallied approximately 87 million unique TCR beta chains, 9.5 million to 14 million of them shared. This table comes from immunoSEQ multiplex PCR, and its TCRdb copy is limited to in-frame clones, with some not included. That table furnishes V, J and clone size, whereas the DNA furnished D and trimming. The sample lists about 130,000 clones; about 74% were seen once. Concerning this clone itself: Its specificity is unknown.

Study results and limitations: Researchers reported in a later analysis that a missense DCLRE1C variant was tied to TCR beta V- and J-gene trimming. An analysis that came later showed most CMV-associated TCR beta chains appearing HLA-restricted.

The receptor was isolated from a woman aged 50 to 65 in good health and CMV-seropositive. The source material was PBMCs. The rearrangement links TRBV11-2 to TRBJ2-3, with 12 bases that match TRBD2. The CDR3 nucleotides are TGTGCCAGCAGCCCAAGAGTACTAGCGGGGGGCCTAATGGATACGCAGTATTTT. Protein product: CASSPRVLAGGLMDTQYF. The full variable domain, with the rest looked up from reference TRBV11-2 and TRBJ2-3, is EAGVAQSPRYKIIEKRQSVAFWCNPISGHATLYWYQQILGQGPKLLIQFQNNGVVDDSQLPKDRFSAERLKGVDSTLKIQPAKLEDSAVYLCASSPRVLAGGLMDTQYFGPGTRLTVL.